The 27 T cell receptor beta chains given below trace back to one sample, sequenced in a study of shared clonotypes between healthy human individuals. The data were produced by immunoSEQ multiplex PCR, yet TCRdb's version contains in-frame clones alone and is incomplete. The sample has about 2.3 million clones; roughly 93% are singletons. The sample consisted of naive CD4+ T cells from PBMCs. Subset specified: CD45RA+ positively selected. These receptors came from a man between 18 and 35 years old in good health. Some clones in this sample may be carry-over from other donors' samples.

The chain combines TRBV19 with TRBJ2-3; 11 bases agree with TRBD2. The CDR3 totals 16 residues. Trimming took 5 bases from V and 6 from J; bases not matched to a gene: 10. The germline CDR1 and CDR2 sequences are LNHDA and SQIVND (reference sequence). CDR3 region: CASSEGLAGGSDTQYF. For the CDR3, the DNA is TGTGCCAGTAGTGAGGGGCTAGCGGGAGGTTCGGATACGCAGTATTTT. The whole variable domain, remainder taken from reference TRBV19 and TRBJ2-3, is DGGITQSPKYLFRKEGQNVTLSCEQNLNHDAMYWYRQDPGQGLRLIYYSQIVNDFQKGDIAEGYSVSREKKESFPLTVTSAQKNPTAFYLCASSEGLAGGSDTQYFGPGTRLTVL.

DNA for the CDR3: TGTGCCAGCAGCCCAGGCAGGGGTGATCAGCCCCAGCATTTT. It translates to CASSPGRGDQPQHF. This chain uses TRBV7-9 with TRBJ1-5; possible D gene TRBD1, 6 bases. Trimming cost V 5 bases and J 5 bases, with 13 bases left between them. CDR3 length: 14 residues. CDR1 SEHNR and CDR2 FQNEAQ come from the germline V gene (reference sequence).

The J gene is TRBJ2-3, the V gene TRBV29-1, with 9 positions matching TRBD2. The CDR3 consists of 14 residues. Germline V lookup: CDR1 SQVTM, CDR2 ANQGSEA. J lost 1 base, V lost 7 bases, and 6 bases had no gene match. This CDR3 reads CSAVRTSGTDTQYF. The CDR3 region has the DNA TGCAGCGCCGTTCGGACTAGCGGCACAGATACGCAGTATTTT.

In DNA, the CDR3 is TGTGCCAGCAGCCTACTACCAAACACCGGGGAGCTGTTTTTT. Amino acids: CASSLLPNTGELFF. The chain links TRBV6-4 to TRBJ2-2; unclear D gene. This CDR3 spans 14 amino acids. Germline V gives CDR1 MRHNA, CDR2 SNTAGT. Trimming stripped 6 bases from V and 2 bases from J, with 10 bases between.

A single count supports this clone. The chain has TRBV9 and TRBJ2-3; D unclear. Germline CDR1 is SGDLS and CDR2 is YYNGEE. V was cut by 0 bases and J by 2 bases, with 10 bases left in between. CDR3 size: 15 residues. The CDR3 protein is CASSVGSQPTDTQYF. The CDR3 nucleotides read TGTGCCAGCAGCGTAGGAAGCCAACCCACAGATACGCAGTATTTT.

On this clone: Other DNA sequences in this specimen translate into the identical CDR3. V usage is TRBV29-1 and J usage is TRBJ2-7; D is uncertain. Germline V CDR1 and CDR2: SQVTM, ANQGSEA. The CDR3 runs to 12 residues. Trimming left V 4 bases short and J 0 bases short, with 7 bases between. CDR3 DNA: TGCAGCGTTGGCCTAACCTCCTACGAGCAGTACTTC. This sequence encodes CSVGLTSYEQYF.

This clone is a singleton in its sample. The chain employs TRBV27 and TRBJ2-7; D remains unclear. This CDR3 region has 14 residues. The V gene's germline CDR1 is MNHEY and CDR2 SMNVEV (reference sequence). V was shortened by 3 bases and J by 2 bases, with 11 bases between the two germline ends. The CDR3 spells CASSFLLGAYEQYF. The CDR3 DNA is TGTGCCAGCAGTTTCCTCTTAGGTGCCTACGAGCAGTACTTC.

V gene TRBV5-1 combines with J gene TRBJ2-2; 12 bases match TRBD2. CDR3 length equals 16 residues. Germline-derived CDR1 and CDR2 are SGHRS and YFSETQ. J gave up 2 bases and V 3 bases, and 2 bases lay outside the gene matches. CDR3 loop: CASSWTSGDNTGELFF. CDR3 nucleotide sequence: TGCGCCAGCAGCTGGACTAGCGGGGATAACACCGGGGAGCTGTTTTTT.

This chain joins TRBV4-3 and TRBJ1-3, with a tentative D call TRBD1 (6 bases). The CDR3 loop spans 15 amino acids. V was shortened by 3 bases and J by 0 bases, with 9 bases between the two germline ends. Germline lookup yields CDR1 LGHNA and CDR2 YSLEER. DNA of the CDR3: TGCGCCAGCAGCCAGACAGGTACCTCTGGAAACACCATATATTTT. It codes for CASSQTGTSGNTIYF.

The chain links TRBV28 to TRBJ2-7; TRBD1 might be the D (6 bases). The ends were cut back, 11 bases at V and 5 bases at J, with 19 bases in the middle. Germline CDR1 MDHEN, CDR2 SYDVKM. This CDR3 region has 13 residues. The CDR3 nucleotides are TGTGCCGCCAAACAGGGAAATACCCACGAGCAGTACTTC. Translation: CAAKQGNTHEQYF.

The rearrangement links TRBV5-5 to TRBJ2-5; weak D call: TRBD2 (5 bases). Germline CDR1 SGHKS, CDR2 YYEKEE (reference sequence). The CDR3 covers 17 residues. The V end was cut by 5 bases, the J end by 5 bases, with 25 bases between. CDR3 sequence reads: CASRPGWQAPTQETQYF. The DNA of the CDR3 is TGTGCCAGCAGACCGGGGTGGCAGGCACCGACTCAGGAGACCCAGTACTTC.

J is TRBJ2-6 and V is TRBV27; D is uncertain. Germline lookup yields CDR1 MNHEY and CDR2 SMNVEV (reference sequence). V was trimmed by 4 bases and J by 2 bases, leaving 6 bases between them. The CDR3 sequence is 14 residues long. The CDR3 nucleotides read TGTGCCAGCAGTTCTCCCACTGGGGCCAACGTCCTGACTTTC. This codes for CASSSPTGANVLTF.

This chain connects TRBV6-5 to TRBJ2-2; TRBD2 matches 8 bases. V trimming: 6 bases; J trimming: 7 bases; junction bases outside the gene matches: 7. The CDR3 has 14 amino acids. Per germline, CDR1 MNHEY and CDR2 SVGAGI. The CDR3 DNA is TGTGCCAGCAGGAGAGCGGGAGCCGTCGGGGAGCTGTTTTTT. Translating it yields CASRRAGAVGELFF.

This chain connects TRBV6-5 to TRBJ1-4; D may be TRBD1 (5 bases). Trimming stripped 5 bases from V and 8 bases from J, with 15 bases between. CDR1 is MNHEY, CDR2 SVGAGI, per germline. The CDR3 has 14 amino acids. For the CDR3, the DNA is TGTGCCAGCAGTCCCCGCAGGGAGGGGGAAAAACTGTTTTTT. This codes for CASSPRREGEKLFF.

The V call is TRBV29-1, the J call TRBJ2-2; unclear D gene. Per germline, CDR1 SQVTM and CDR2 ANQGSEA. The germline V and J ends were trimmed by 0 bases and 1 base, with 0 bases remaining between them. This CDR3 comprises 12 residues. CDR3 DNA sequence: TGCAGCGTTGAAGAGAACACCGGGGAGCTGTTTTTT. Protein sequence: CSVEENTGELFF.

V gene TRBV7-2 combines with J gene TRBJ1-5; 7 positions match TRBD1. Per germline, CDR1 SGHTA and CDR2 FQGNSA. Unmatched junction bases numbered 5, after V lost 5 bases and J lost 1 base. The CDR3 loop spans 15 amino acids. Here the CDR3 DNA reads TGTGCCAGCAGCCCGACAGGGCGGAGCAATCAGCCCCAGCATTTT. Amino acids: CASSPTGRSNQPQHF.

J is TRBJ1-4 and V is TRBV5-1; D remains ambiguous. CDR1 is SGHRS and CDR2 is YFSETQ in the germline V gene. The CDR3 has 16 residues. Trimming removed 0 bases at V and 0 bases at J, with 9 bases between. As DNA, the CDR3 is TGCGCCAGCAGCTTGGGTCCATATTCAACTAATGAAAAACTGTTTTTT. Its protein is CASSLGPYSTNEKLFF.

The chain couples TRBV4-3 to TRBJ2-7, with D unresolved. Germline V lookup: CDR1 LGHNA, CDR2 YSLEER. CDR3 length: 14 amino acids. Trimming pared 4 bases from V and 6 bases from J, leaving 16 bases between. The chain's CDR3 is CASSPRLEGGEQYF. CDR3 nucleotides: TGCGCCAGCAGCCCTCGACTCGAAGGTGGCGAGCAGTACTTC.

The gene calls are TRBV5-1 and TRBJ2-7, with D perhaps TRBD1 (5 bases). CDR1 is SGHRS, CDR2 YFSETQ, per germline. This CDR3 is built from 13 residues. V was cut by 3 bases and J by 4 bases, with 11 bases left in between. The CDR3 sequence: CASSYSGAYEQYF. As DNA, the CDR3 is TGCGCCAGCAGCTACAGTGGGGCTTACGAGCAGTACTTC.

Only one count was recorded for this clone. The chain couples TRBV7-9 to TRBJ2-5; tentative D call: TRBD1 (6 bases). V lost 5 bases to trimming and J lost 7 bases, with 20 bases between them. CDR1 is SEHNR and CDR2 is FQNEAQ in the germline V gene (reference sequence). This CDR3 spans 15 amino acids. The CDR3: CASSPRTAQGGTQYF. CDR3 DNA: TGTGCCAGCAGCCCTCGGACAGCCCAAGGGGGGACCCAGTACTTC.

V is TRBV5-6 and J is TRBJ2-2; possibly TRBD1 for D (5 bases). V dropped 0 bases and J dropped 1 base, with 7 bases sitting between them. Germline V gives CDR1 SGHDT, CDR2 YYEEEE. The CDR3 is made up of 15 amino acids. The CDR3, as DNA: TGTGCCAGCAGCTTGGACAGGAGGAACACCGGGGAGCTGTTTTTT. Protein product: CASSLDRRNTGELFF.

The V gene is TRBV28, the J gene TRBJ2-7, with a tentative D call TRBD1 (6 bases). Trimming stripped 2 bases from V and 4 bases from J, with 15 bases between. Germline V CDR1 and CDR2: MDHEN, SYDVKM. The length of the CDR3 is 15 residues. This chain's CDR3 is CASSLGSGVEYEQYF. DNA of the CDR3: TGTGCCAGCAGTTTAGGGTCAGGGGTCGAATACGAGCAGTACTTC.

As concerns this clone: Other nucleotide sequences from this sample produce the same CDR3. This chain uses TRBV9 with TRBJ2-5, with D unclear. Per germline, CDR1 SGDLS and CDR2 YYNGEE. Trimming took off 0 bases at V and 4 bases at J, with 7 bases between the two ends. The CDR3 has 13 amino acids. The CDR3 DNA follows: TGTGCCAGCAGCGTAGGTCTATCAGAGACCCAGTACTTC. Translation: CASSVGLSETQYF.

The genes are TRBV19 and TRBJ1-2, with 7 bases aligning to TRBD1. Germline assignment: CDR1 LNHDA and CDR2 SQIVND (reference sequence). Trimming took 3 bases from V and 3 from J; bases not matched to a gene: 4. This CDR3 is built from 14 residues. CDR3 protein: CASSMSGQHYGYTF. CDR3 bases: TGTGCCAGTAGTATGTCGGGACAGCACTATGGCTACACCTTC.

The rearrangement uses TRBV28 and TRBJ1-3; D call uncertain. Per germline, CDR1 MDHEN and CDR2 SYDVKM. Trimming pared 7 bases from V and 7 bases from J, leaving 11 bases between. The CDR3 contains 12 residues. The CDR3 is CASNSFGNTIYF. The DNA of the CDR3 is TGTGCCAGCAATTCCTTTGGGAACACCATATATTTT.

The chain carries TRBV19 and TRBJ2-7; 7 nucleotides align to TRBD2. Looked up from germline, CDR1 is LNHDA and CDR2 is SQIVND (reference sequence). The length of the CDR3 is 15 residues. With 5 bases clipped from V and 3 bases from J, the junction kept 10 bases outside the gene matches. The CDR3 loop reads CASSLGGSRNYEQYF. The CDR3 region has the DNA TGTGCCAGTAGTCTAGGCGGGAGTAGGAACTACGAGCAGTACTTC.

The chain recombines TRBV7-3 with TRBJ2-4; a possible D gene is TRBD1 (6 bases). Trimming took 5 bases from V and 2 from J, leaving 10 bases between them. The CDR3 has 14 residues. Germline CDR1 SGHTA, CDR2 FQGTGA. The CDR3 loop reads CASSEQGPKNIQYF. The CDR3 bases are TGTGCCAGCAGCGAACAGGGCCCCAAAAACATTCAGTACTTC.